These 22 T cell receptor beta chains share one sample of origin, sequenced in a study of neoadjuvant anti-PD-1 for oral cavity cancer. Profiling relied on immunoSEQ multiplex PCR, and the TCRdb table lists in-frame clones only, not all of them. The top ten clones hold roughly 3% of a sample with about 16,000 clones, approximately 67% of them seen once. The source material was PBMCs, sampled before nivolumab (anti-PD-1) treatment. The receptors stem from a person aged 35-80 years with oral cavity squamous cell carcinoma.

This clone was recorded only once. V and J are TRBV6-5 and TRBJ1-1, with 8 positions matching TRBD1. CDR3 size: 14 residues. V lost 5 bases to trimming and J lost 1 base; unmatched junction nucleotides: 3. Germline values: CDR1 MNHEY, CDR2 SVGAGI. The CDR3 DNA is TGTGCCAGCAGTCTCACAGGGGGGAACACTGAAGCTTTCTTT. Its protein product is CASSLTGGNTEAFF.

The chain carries TRBV21-1 and TRBJ1-1; the D call in the table, TRBD1, was not verified against the DNA. TRBV21-1 is termed a pseudogene. The CDR3 is 15 amino acids. The CDR3, as DNA: TGTGCCAGCCCCTTGGGACAGGTGAGAAACACTGAAGCTTTCTTT. Translated: CASPLGQVRNTEAFF.

The V call is TRBV5-5, the J call TRBJ2-6; possibly TRBD2 for D (5 bases). The CDR3 loop spans 15 amino acids. The germline V gene encodes CDR1 SGHKS and CDR2 YYEKEE (reference sequence). V was trimmed by 4 bases and J by 0 bases, leaving 8 bases between them. The CDR3 DNA follows: TGTGCCAGCAGCCTCACTAGCTCTGGGGCCAACGTCCTGACTTTC. Translation gives CASSLTSSGANVLTF.

The rearrangement uses TRBV11-2 and TRBJ2-1; TRBD1 is a possible D gene (5 bases). Trimming removed 5 bases at V and 5 bases at J, with 16 bases between. This CDR3 is built from 15 residues. CDR1 and CDR2 from the germline V gene are SGHAT and FQNNGV. The CDR3 region has the DNA TGTGCCAGCAGCCCAGGTAGGGGCGCGGACAATGAGCAGTTCTTC. Its translation: CASSPGRGADNEQFF.

This chain uses TRBV14 with TRBJ2-5, with 11 positions matching TRBD1. After removal of 4 bases from V and 4 bases from J, the junction contained 5 bases not matched to a gene. There are 15 residues in the CDR3. Germline V gene data show CDR1 as SGHDN and CDR2 as FVKESK. Here the CDR3 DNA reads TGTGCCAGCAGCCCGGACAGGGGGCGCGGAGAGACCCAGTACTTC. It translates to CASSPDRGRGETQYF.

V is TRBV19 and J is TRBJ2-3; D uncertain. The germline gives CDR1 LNHDA, CDR2 SQIVND (reference sequence). V lost 3 bases to trimming and J lost 2 bases, with 12 bases between them. The CDR3 has 15 amino acids. This chain's CDR3 is CASSMGRIHTDTQYF. The DNA of the CDR3 is TGTGCCAGTAGTATGGGTAGGATACACACAGATACGCAGTATTTT.

The genes are TRBV5-1 and TRBJ2-5; perhaps TRBD2 as D (6 bases). Trimming took off 2 bases at V and 5 bases at J, with 13 bases between the two ends. CDR3 length: 14 amino acids. Germline CDR1 and CDR2: SGHRS and YFSETQ. CDR3 sequence: CASSFGGGVETQYF. In DNA form, the CDR3 reads TGCGCCAGCAGCTTTGGAGGAGGGGTGGAGACCCAGTACTTC.

The rearrangement links TRBV10-3 to TRBJ1-2; D call uncertain. V was pared by 5 bases and J by 2 bases, with 9 bases between. Germline CDR1 reads ENHRY; CDR2 reads SYGVKD. The CDR3 loop spans 13 amino acids. CDR3 DNA: TGTGCCATCAGTCGCGGAGGCAACTATGGCTACACCTTC. Translating gives CAISRGGNYGYTF.

V and J are TRBV6-1 and TRBJ2-3; D call uncertain. The CDR3 is 15 residues long. V lost 2 bases and J lost 0, with 9 bases in between. From germline, CDR1 is MNHNS and CDR2 SASEGT. CDR3 coding DNA: TGTGCCAGCAGTGAATTAACAACTAGCACAGATACGCAGTATTTT. This sequence encodes CASSELTTSTDTQYF.

The rearrangement uses TRBV2 and TRBJ2-3; no firm D call. Germline V lookup: CDR1 SNHLY, CDR2 FYNNEI. V lost 7 bases and J 2 bases, leaving 7 bases between the germline ends. The CDR3 is made up of 12 amino acids. The CDR3 DNA reads as TGTGCCAGCATTGGGGACACAGATACGCAGTATTTT. Amino acids: CASIGDTDTQYF.

This chain connects TRBV30 to TRBJ2-2; D uncertain. Germline V lookup: CDR1 GTSNPN, CDR2 SVGIG (reference sequence). V was clipped by 0 bases and J by 5 bases, with 7 bases between them. The CDR3 is made up of 13 amino acids. CDR3 sequence reads: CAWSVKGTGELFF. The CDR3 coding sequence is TGTGCCTGGAGTGTAAAAGGGACCGGGGAGCTGTTTTTT.

The chain employs TRBV5-1 and TRBJ2-5; 8 bases are a match to TRBD1. Trimming removed 4 bases from V and 4 bases from J; junction bases left unmatched: 6. The CDR3 length is 14 residues. Germline V CDR1 and CDR2: SGHRS, YFSETQ. CDR3: CASSGQGAGETQYF. The CDR3 bases are TGCGCCAGCAGCGGTCAGGGGGCAGGAGAGACCCAGTACTTC.

The rearrangement links TRBV10-2 to TRBJ2-1; 11 bases map to TRBD2. Looked up from germline, CDR1 is WSHSY and CDR2 is SAAADI. The CDR3 covers 14 residues. The J segment lost 5 bases and the V segment lost 5 bases, leaving 2 bases of the junction unmatched. CDR3 sequence: CASSTSGRDNEQFF. CDR3 bases: TGCGCCAGCAGTACTAGCGGGAGAGACAATGAGCAGTTCTTC.

V gene TRBV19 combines with J gene TRBJ2-7; D is possibly TRBD2 (6 bases). CDR1 is LNHDA and CDR2 is SQIVND in the germline V gene (reference sequence). The CDR3 length is 15 residues. Trimming took 1 base from V and 10 from J, leaving 20 bases between them. This chain's CDR3 is CASSIGLAPSVPQYF. CDR3 bases: TGTGCCAGTAGTATAGGGCTAGCGCCCTCGGTACCTCAGTACTTC.

For the CDR3, the DNA is TGTGCCAGCAGCTTAAGTACCAGGACCTACGAGCAGTACTTC. It is translated as CASSLSTRTYEQYF. The chain is built from TRBV7-3 and TRBJ2-7; D not certain. This CDR3 spans 14 amino acids. The germline V gene has CDR1 SGHTA and CDR2 FQGTGA. V shed 1 base and J shed 2 bases, with 9 bases lying between them.

This clone was seen a few times. V gene TRBV10-1 combines with J gene TRBJ2-3; 9 nucleotides agree with TRBD2. Germline V lookup: CDR1 WNHNN, CDR2 SYGVQD (reference sequence). V gave up 2 bases and J gave up 8 bases; unmatched junction bases: 17. CDR3 length equals 18 residues. The CDR3 bases are TGCGCCAGCAGTGAGGGGAAACCGGGACTAGCCCCGTCCGGTACGCAGTATTTT. It yields the protein CASSEGKPGLAPSGTQYF.

The chain uses TRBV9 and TRBJ1-4, with D perhaps TRBD1 (5 bases). The CDR3 runs to 14 residues. The V gene lost 4 bases and the J gene lost 5 bases, with 12 bases spanning the gap. Germline-derived CDR1 and CDR2 are SGDLS and YYNGEE. CDR3 nucleotides: TGTGCCAGCAGCCCGACAGACCGAAATGAAAAACTGTTTTTT. Translation gives CASSPTDRNEKLFF.

V gene TRBV9 combines with J gene TRBJ2-2; tentative D call: TRBD2 (5 bases). V was pared by 0 bases and J by 6 bases, with 9 bases between. Germline V lookup: CDR1 SGDLS, CDR2 YYNGEE. This CDR3 has 14 residues. Written as DNA, the CDR3 is TGTGCCAGCAGCGTAGCGGGGATCTCCGGGGAGCTGTTTTTT. As protein: CASSVAGISGELFF.

The chain has TRBV5-8 and TRBJ1-5; D is ambiguous. CDR3 length: 14 residues. With 7 bases removed from V and 3 bases from J, the gap between germline ends came to 14 bases. Per germline, CDR1 SGHTS and CDR2 YDEGEE. The CDR3 protein is CASSPRLFNQPQHF. The CDR3 DNA is TGTGCCAGCTCCCCCCGTCTGTTCAATCAGCCCCAGCATTTT.

This chain uses TRBV27 with TRBJ2-6; tentatively, D is TRBD1 (6 bases). The V gene's germline CDR1 is MNHEY and CDR2 SMNVEV (reference sequence). CDR3 length equals 18 residues. Trimming pared 6 bases from V and 0 bases from J, leaving 18 bases between. The CDR3 DNA reads as TGTGCCAGCAGGCAGATCAGGGGTTCGAGCTCTGGGGCCAACGTCCTGACTTTC. Protein sequence: CASRQIRGSSSGANVLTF.

This chain joins TRBV2 and TRBJ2-2; possibly TRBD2 for D (5 bases). CDR3 length: 11 amino acids. V shed 6 bases and J shed 12 bases, with 11 bases lying between them. Looked up from germline, CDR1 is SNHLY and CDR2 is FYNNEI. Here the CDR3 DNA reads TGTGCCAGCAGGCAGAGAGGGCAGCTGTTTTTT. As protein: CASRQRGQLFF.

The rearrangement links TRBV19 to TRBJ1-1; D is unclear. The CDR3 consists of 13 residues. Germline V gene sequence: CDR1 LNHDA, CDR2 SQIVND (reference sequence). The ends were cut back, 0 bases at V and 6 bases at J, with 8 bases in the middle. The CDR3 is CASSIDYWSEAFF. The CDR3 nucleotides read TGTGCCAGTAGTATAGACTACTGGTCTGAAGCTTTCTTT.